This record concerns one TCR beta chain sequence. Antigen unknown. The entry originates in a study of blood T cells in healthy people across ages. Study results and limitations: Higher diversity and more naive CD4+ cells were features of long-lived donors, compared to aged donors. Age advanced and TCR beta diversity per million T cells fell, roughly linearly.

The second PCR ran about 6 to 11 cycles with a sample-barcoded 5' primer and J-beta primers. TCRdb used MiXCR to reprocess the 5' RACE reads, holding one entry per CDR3 protein. There are over a million distinct CDR3 sequences in the sample; about 23% occur only once, and around 0.75% lies in the top ten. V lost 5 bases to trimming and J lost 9 bases, with 16 bases between them. The germline V gene encodes CDR1 SGHAT and CDR2 FQNNGV. The CDR3 spans 13 residues. The data also belong to a second study, concerning T cells of mothers and their children. That paper states: For each mother, over 10 million TCR beta CDR3 reads were obtained, and for each child, roughly 3.3 million.

J is TRBJ2-5 and V is TRBV11-2, with TRBD1 as a possible D gene (5 bases). This TCR derives from a girl aged 2 to 9 in good health. Source material: blood. The CDR3 coding sequence is TGTGCCAGCAGCGACAAGCTCCAAGGGGCCCAGTACTTC. It is translated as CASSDKLQGAQYF.